A single sample gave rise to the 5 T cell receptor beta chains below, sequenced in a study of identical twins. TCRdb analysed the 5' RACE reads with MiXCR anew, one entry per CDR3 protein. The profile shows some 1,600,000 distinct CDR3 sequences, around 29% of them singletons. The sequenced sample was cord blood. These receptors were obtained from a newborn girl in good health.

There are a few counts of this clonotype. This rearrangement joins TRBV5-1 to TRBJ2-1; unclear D gene. The germline CDR1 and CDR2 sequences are SGHRS and YFSETQ. Trimming left V 1 base short and J 4 bases short, with 9 bases between. CDR3 length equals 14 residues. CDR3 loop: CASSLPRPYNEQFF. The CDR3 DNA follows: TGCGCCAGCAGCTTGCCGCGGCCTTACAATGAGCAGTTCTTC.

The chain links TRBV20-1 to TRBJ2-7; D might be TRBD2 (5 bases). Per the germline V gene, CDR1 is DFQATT and CDR2 is SNEGSKA (reference sequence). Trimming pared 6 bases from V and 1 base from J, leaving 13 bases between. The length of the CDR3 is 13 residues. CDR3 protein: CSAKPGDSYEQYF. CDR3 DNA: TGCAGTGCCAAGCCCGGGGATTCCTACGAGCAGTACTTC.

The chain is built from TRBV6-6 and TRBJ2-7; unclear D gene. Trimming removed 2 bases at V and 3 bases at J, with 8 bases between. The CDR3 is 13 residues long. Germline assignment: CDR1 MNHNY and CDR2 SVGAGI (reference sequence). CDR3 protein: CASSYLGIYEQYF. As DNA, the CDR3 is TGTGCCAGCAGTTACCTTGGCATCTACGAGCAGTACTTC.

V gene TRBV19 combines with J gene TRBJ1-5; TRBD1 matches 7 bases. V shed 6 bases, J shed 3 bases, and the junction held 8 bases outside the gene matches. This CDR3 contains 15 residues. Germline CDR1 LNHDA, CDR2 SQIVND (reference sequence). In DNA, the CDR3 is TGTGCCAGTAGCACTCGGGACAGACTCAATCAGCCCCAGCATTTT. Translated, it gives CASSTRDRLNQPQHF.

The chain combines TRBV20-1 with TRBJ1-6; D call uncertain. V was cut by 3 bases and J by 0 bases, with 12 bases left in between. Germline CDR1 and CDR2: DFQATT and SNEGSKA (reference sequence). This CDR3 is 16 amino acids long. CDR3 bases: TGCAGTGCTAGTGCGGGAACCAGCTCCTATAATTCACCCCTCCACTTT. Translated: CSASAGTSSYNSPLHF.